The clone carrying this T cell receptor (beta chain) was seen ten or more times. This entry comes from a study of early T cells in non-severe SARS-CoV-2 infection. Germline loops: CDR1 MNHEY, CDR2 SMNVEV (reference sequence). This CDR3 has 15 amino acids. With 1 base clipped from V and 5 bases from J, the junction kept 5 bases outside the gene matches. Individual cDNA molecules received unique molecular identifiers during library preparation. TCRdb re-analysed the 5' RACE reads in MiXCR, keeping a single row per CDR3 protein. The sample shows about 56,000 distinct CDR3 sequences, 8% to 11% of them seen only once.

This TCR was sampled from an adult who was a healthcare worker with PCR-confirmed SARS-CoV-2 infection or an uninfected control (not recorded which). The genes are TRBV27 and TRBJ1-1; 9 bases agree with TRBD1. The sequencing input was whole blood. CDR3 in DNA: TGTGCCAGCAGTTTATTGTACAGGGGGCGAACTGAAGCTTTCTTT. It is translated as CASSLLYRGRTEAFF.